These T cell receptor beta chains were read from a single sample in a study of PD-L1 blockade in urothelial cancer. Sequencing used immunoSEQ multiplex PCR; TCRdb keeps in-frame clones, though not all of them. The sample gives tens of thousands of clones, 90% of which show up once; around 10% is in the top ten. This specimen consisted of PBMCs, obtained around atezolizumab (anti-PD-L1) treatment. The receptors shown here come from a man in his 60s with urothelial cancer. The CDR3 runs from the conserved cysteine through the conserved F or W. Each record gives: clone size, V gene, J gene, D gene, CDR3 DNA, CDR3 protein. The D gene is left open where the match is weak. The listing skips clone size in some rows; elsewhere it reads once, few, many or a size class.

size: NA; V: TRBV30; J: TRBJ2-1; D: TRBD1; DNA: TGTGCCTGGAGTGCGACAGGGGCTAGCAATGAGCAGTTCTTC; CDR3: CAWSATGASNEQFF
size: NA; V: TRBV6-6; J: TRBJ1-2; D: TRBD1; DNA: TGTGCCAGCGCCATTAGGACAGGGGCGGCCTATGGCTACACCTTC; CDR3: CASAIRTGAAYGYTF
size: NA; V: TRBV6-5; J: TRBJ2-3; D: NA; DNA: TGTGCCAGCAGTTGGGGGGGGCCGTCAGATACGCAGTATTTT; CDR3: CASSWGGPSDTQYF
size: once; V: TRBV9; J: TRBJ2-3; D: TRBD2; DNA: TGTGCCAGCGGGGGGACTAGCGGAGATACGCAGTATTTT; CDR3: CASGGTSGDTQYF
size: NA; V: TRBV2; J: TRBJ2-2; D: NA; DNA: TGTGCCAGCAGATTAGGACTATCGAACACCGGGGAGCTGTTTTTT; CDR3: CASRLGLSNTGELFF
size: few; V: TRBV27; J: TRBJ1-5; D: TRBD1; DNA: TGTGCCACCGAGGGACAGGGCACGATTACTTTT; CDR3: CATEGQGTITF
size: NA; V: TRBV6-6; J: TRBJ1-2; D: TRBD1; DNA: TGTGCCAGCAGGGGCCTGACAGGGGGTAACTATGGCTACACCTTC; CDR3: CASRGLTGGNYGYTF
size: NA; V: TRBV4-1; J: TRBJ2-7; D: TRBD2; DNA: TGCGCCAGCAGCCGCGGGACTAGCGGGGGAGACTACGAGCAGTACTTC; CDR3: CASSRGTSGGDYEQYF
size: NA; V: TRBV6-6; J: TRBJ2-4; D: TRBD1; DNA: TGTGCCAGCAGCGCGGACAGGGCCAAAAACATTCAGTACTTC; CDR3: CASSADRAKNIQYF
size: NA; V: TRBV2; J: TRBJ1-2; D: NA; DNA: TGTGCCAGCAGTGAAGTCCTACGCTATGGCTACACCTTC; CDR3: CASSEVLRYGYTF
size: NA; V: TRBV2; J: TRBJ1-5; D: TRBD1; DNA: TGTGCCAGCAGTGGACAGGGGGCTCGAAGCAATCAGCCCCAGCATTTT; CDR3: CASSGQGARSNQPQHF
size: NA; V: TRBV30; J: TRBJ2-1; D: TRBD1; DNA: TGTGCCTGGAGTGTATTACAGGGGGCATACAATGAGCAGTTCTTC; CDR3: CAWSVLQGAYNEQFF
size: NA; V: TRBV4-3; J: TRBJ2-2; D: TRBD2; DNA: TGCGCCAGCAGCCAAGTGGGACTAGTCGACGGGGAGCTGTTTTTT; CDR3: CASSQVGLVDGELFF
size: few; V: TRBV2; J: TRBJ2-1; D: TRBD2; DNA: TGTGCCAGCAGTGAATCGGGACTAGCGGGAAAAGGGTATGAGCAGTTCTTC; CDR3: CASSESGLAGKGYEQFF